The 12 T cell receptor beta chains listed next were all sequenced from one sample in a study of shared clonotypes between healthy human individuals. Using immunoSEQ multiplex PCR, the repertoire was profiled, and TCRdb retains in-frame clones only, with some absent. The table has approximately 350,000 clones, roughly 70% seen once. The sequenced material came from memory CD4+ T cells sorted from blood. Sample subset: CD45RA-negative fraction. The receptors derive from a man aged 25 to 40 in good health.

This clone was seen at least ten times. V is TRBV29-1 and J is TRBJ1-1; maybe TRBD1 (5 bases). V was trimmed by 1 base and J by 7 bases, leaving 7 bases between them. The germline gives CDR1 SQVTM, CDR2 ANQGSEA. The CDR3 has 11 amino acids. The chain's CDR3 is CSVEGDSEAFF. The CDR3 nucleotides are TGCAGCGTTGAAGGTGACAGTGAAGCTTTCTTT.

V usage is TRBV28 and J usage is TRBJ2-3; 12 bases align to TRBD1. With V trimmed by 3 bases and J by 5 bases, 6 bases remained unmatched. This CDR3 region has 16 residues. The germline CDR1 and CDR2 sequences are MDHEN and SYDVKM. The CDR3 loop is CASSFSGTGGGDTQYF. The CDR3 DNA follows: TGTGCCAGCAGTTTTTCCGGGACAGGGGGCGGAGATACGCAGTATTTT.

This clone was seen a few times. The rearrangement uses TRBV25-1 and TRBJ1-1, with D tentatively TRBD1 (5 bases). This CDR3 is built from 14 residues. Germline V CDR1 and CDR2: MGHDK, SYGVNS. V was shortened by 5 bases and J by 7 bases, with 17 bases between the two germline ends. The CDR3 sequence: CASSSPGTLLEAFF. As DNA, the CDR3 is TGTGCCAGCAGTTCTCCAGGGACCTTGCTTGAAGCTTTCTTT.

This clone occurred many times. The genes are TRBV7-9 and TRBJ1-2; 8 bases map to TRBD1. V lost 11 bases, J lost 1 base, and 12 bases stayed unmatched. The CDR3 has 15 residues. Germline V gives CDR1 SEHNR, CDR2 FQNEAQ (reference sequence). The CDR3: CALPTGAEFNYGYTF. CDR3 DNA sequence: TGTGCCTTGCCGACAGGGGCTGAATTTAACTATGGCTACACCTTC. The variable domain in full, with the rest retrieved from reference TRBV7-9 and TRBJ1-2, is DTGVSQNPRHKITKRGQNVTFRCDPISEHNRLYWYRQTLGQGPEFLTYFQNEAQLEKSRLLSDRFSAERPKGSFSTLEIQRTEQGDSAMYLCALPTGAEFNYGYTFGSGTRLTVV.

This clone was counted between two and nine times. The rearrangement joins TRBV27 to TRBJ1-5, with D maybe TRBD1 (5 bases). The germline gives CDR1 MNHEY, CDR2 SMNVEV (reference sequence). Trimming shortened V by 8 bases and J by 2 bases, and 13 bases separated the two germline ends. The CDR3 loop spans 14 amino acids. CDR3 loop: CASGPSQGNQPQHF. The DNA of the CDR3 is TGTGCCAGCGGCCCGTCACAGGGCAATCAGCCCCAGCATTTT.

The chain uses TRBV2 and TRBJ2-7, with 7 bases identical to TRBD1. CDR3 length equals 13 residues. Germline CDR1 and CDR2: SNHLY and FYNNEI. Trimming at V came to 4 bases and at J to 3 bases, leaving 3 bases not matched to a gene. CDR3 sequence reads: CASSAQGIYEQYF. The CDR3 nucleotides are TGTGCCAGCAGTGCACAGGGGATCTACGAGCAGTACTTC.

This chain links TRBV5-1 with TRBJ2-1, with a weak D call TRBD2 (6 bases). Germline V gene data show CDR1 as SGHRS and CDR2 as YFSETQ. V dropped 4 bases and J dropped 5 bases, with 10 bases sitting between them. The CDR3 length is 13 residues. The CDR3 nucleotides are TGCGCCAGCAGCGCGGGACTTAACAATGAGCAGTTCTTC. This codes for CASSAGLNNEQFF.

The chain is built from TRBV5-1 and TRBJ2-7; 12 positions agree with TRBD1. J gave up 5 bases and V 3 bases, and 3 bases lay outside the gene matches. The CDR3 is made up of 14 amino acids. The germline CDR1 and CDR2 sequences are SGHRS and YFSETQ. The CDR3 DNA sequence: TGCGCCAGCAGCTGGGGACAGGGGGCAAACGAGCAGTACTTC. This encodes CASSWGQGANEQYF. The complete variable domain, with remaining parts taken from reference TRBV5-1 and TRBJ2-7, reads KAGVTQTPRYLIKTRGQQVTLSCSPISGHRSVSWYQQTPGQGLQFLFEYFSETQRNKGNFPGRFSGRQFSNSRSEMNVSTLELGDSALYLCASSWGQGANEQYFGPGTRLTVT.

The chain recombines TRBV9 with TRBJ2-1, with D hard to call. From germline, CDR1 is SGDLS and CDR2 YYNGEE. CDR3 length equals 15 residues. The germline V and J ends were trimmed by 3 bases and 0 bases, with 10 bases remaining between them. CDR3 nucleotides: TGTGCCAGCAGCGAGGAGATTAACTCCTACAATGAGCAGTTCTTC. It encodes CASSEEINSYNEQFF.

The V and J genes are TRBV7-9 and TRBJ2-5; 7 nucleotides agree with TRBD1. The CDR3 consists of 16 residues. V lost 1 base, J lost 5 bases, and 10 bases stayed unmatched. CDR1 is SEHNR and CDR2 is FQNEAQ in the germline V gene (reference sequence). The CDR3 nucleotides read TGTGCCAGCAGCTTAGAGGGTGGCAGGGGGTTGGAGACCCAGTACTTC. It is translated as CASSLEGGRGLETQYF. The whole variable domain, filled in from reference TRBV7-9 and TRBJ2-5, reads DTGVSQNPRHKITKRGQNVTFRCDPISEHNRLYWYRQTLGQGPEFLTYFQNEAQLEKSRLLSDRFSAERPKGSFSTLEIQRTEQGDSAMYLCASSLEGGRGLETQYFGPGTRLLVL.

The genes are TRBV7-3 and TRBJ2-1; 10 bases agree with TRBD2. Germline V gives CDR1 SGHTA, CDR2 FQGTGA. The V gene end was trimmed by 5 bases and the J gene end by 2 bases; junction bases not matched to a gene: 3. The CDR3 runs 15 residues. The CDR3 DNA is TGTGCCAGCAGCGCCGGGACTAGCGCCTACAATGAGCAGTTCTTC. Translated: CASSAGTSAYNEQFF.

Notes on this clone: Other DNA sequences in this sample translate to the same CDR3. The chain joins TRBV5-4 to TRBJ2-5, with 7 bases lining up with TRBD2. The V segment lost 4 bases and the J segment 4 bases; nucleotides outside the gene matches: 7. CDR1 and CDR2 from the germline V gene are SGHNT and YYREEE (reference sequence). The CDR3 spans 14 residues. CDR3 sequence reads: CASSPSGGTETQYF. Written as DNA, the CDR3 is TGTGCCAGCAGCCCCTCGGGGGGAACAGAGACCCAGTACTTC. The variable domain in full, with the rest retrieved from reference TRBV5-4 and TRBJ2-5, is ETGVTQSPTHLIKTRGQQVTLRCSSQSGHNTVSWYQQALGQGPQFIFQYYREEENGRGNFPPRFSGLQFPNYSSELNVNALELDDSALYLCASSPSGGTETQYFGPGTRLLVL.